The 17 T cell receptor beta chains below were found in one sample sequenced in a study of T cell changes during pregnancy in multiple sclerosis. Libraries were prepared by immunoSEQ multiplex PCR; TCRdb keeps only in-frame clonotypes and omits some of them. Here the sample spans under 40,000 clones, 90% being singletons. Material: peripheral blood, obtained in the third trimester of pregnancy. Receptors originate from a female donor in good health, enrolled as a control in a pregnancy study.

CDR3 nucleotide sequence: TGTGCCAGTAGTTTCGACACGGTAAACACTGAAGCTTTCTTT. Protein: CASSFDTVNTEAFF. This chain joins TRBV19 and TRBJ1-1; D is uncertain. This CDR3 has 14 amino acids. From germline, CDR1 is LNHDA and CDR2 SQIVND (reference sequence). Trimming stripped 5 bases from V and 2 bases from J, with 12 bases between.

This chain links TRBV7-9 with TRBJ2-1, with D perhaps TRBD2 (5 bases). Trimming removed 5 bases at V and 0 bases at J, with 11 bases between. The germline gives CDR1 SEHNR, CDR2 FQNEAQ (reference sequence). This CDR3 is built from 15 residues. The CDR3 DNA reads as TGTGCCAGCAGCCCGAGCGGAAGCTCCTACAATGAGCAGTTCTTC. Its protein product is CASSPSGSSYNEQFF.

V is TRBV5-6 and J is TRBJ1-2; D is undetermined. V lost 0 bases and J lost 5, with 11 bases in between. CDR3 length: 14 amino acids. The V gene's germline CDR1 is SGHDT and CDR2 YYEEEE. CDR3 residues: CASSLGSSLYGYTF. The DNA for the CDR3 is TGTGCCAGCAGCTTGGGCAGTTCGCTTTATGGCTACACCTTC.

The chain recombines TRBV6-1 with TRBJ2-1; 7 bases line up with TRBD2. CDR1 is MNHNS and CDR2 is SASEGT in the germline V gene. Trimming at V came to 1 base and at J to 10 bases, leaving 7 bases not matched to a gene. This CDR3 spans 14 amino acids. CDR3 sequence reads: CASSEETGGGEQFF. DNA of the CDR3: TGTGCCAGCAGTGAAGAAACTGGGGGAGGGGAGCAGTTCTTC.

This chain joins TRBV29-1 and TRBJ2-7, with 8 bases that match TRBD1. The CDR3 length is 13 residues. Germline V gene data show CDR1 as SQVTM and CDR2 as ANQGSEA. The V and J ends lost 5 bases and 7 bases, in that order; junction bases with no gene match: 10. Here the CDR3 reads CSVKDRDFGEQYF. The CDR3 DNA reads as TGCAGCGTTAAGGACAGGGACTTTGGGGAGCAGTACTTC.

The chain is built from TRBV7-9 and TRBJ1-6; 10 bases line up with TRBD1. The germline gives CDR1 SEHNR, CDR2 FQNEAQ (reference sequence). CDR3 length: 18 amino acids. The J segment lost 8 bases and the V segment lost 6 bases, leaving 16 bases of the junction unmatched. The CDR3 protein is CASRKDRGQITADSPLHF. The DNA for the CDR3 is TGTGCCAGCAGGAAAGACAGGGGGCAGATAACGGCTGATTCACCCCTCCACTTT.

The J gene is TRBJ2-7, the V gene TRBV5-1; TRBD2 matches at 10 bases. Looked up from germline, CDR1 is SGHRS and CDR2 is YFSETQ. The V and J ends lost 4 bases and 6 bases, in that order; junction bases with no gene match: 13. This CDR3 is 16 amino acids long. The CDR3 here is CASSQLAGEKVFEQYF. CDR3 nucleotide sequence: TGCGCCAGCAGCCAGCTAGCGGGAGAAAAGGTGTTCGAGCAGTACTTC.

The CDR3 region has the DNA TGTGCCAGCAGCATACGACAGGGGACCAAAAACATTCAGTACTTC. It yields the protein CASSIRQGTKNIQYF. V usage is TRBV7-9 and J usage is TRBJ2-4; 8 nucleotides agree with TRBD1. J lost 2 bases, V lost 5 bases, and 5 bases had no gene match. Per the germline V gene, CDR1 is SEHNR and CDR2 is FQNEAQ (reference sequence). This CDR3 has 15 residues.

This clone came up a few times. The rearrangement uses TRBV7-9 and TRBJ1-4, with TRBD1 matching over 10 bases. V gave up 5 bases and J gave up 4 bases; unmatched junction bases: 13. This CDR3 has 18 amino acids. Germline V gene sequence: CDR1 SEHNR, CDR2 FQNEAQ (reference sequence). This CDR3 is CASSRKLGQGPSNEKLFF. DNA for the CDR3: TGTGCCAGCAGCCGAAAATTGGGACAGGGGCCGAGTAATGAAAAACTGTTTTTT. The variable domain in full, completed from reference TRBV7-9 and TRBJ1-4, reads DTGVSQNPRHKITKRGQNVTFRCDPISEHNRLYWYRQTLGQGPEFLTYFQNEAQLEKSRLLSDRFSAERPKGSFSTLEIQRTEQGDSAMYLCASSRKLGQGPSNEKLFFGSGTQLSVL.

V is TRBV7-9 and J is TRBJ1-2; 8 bases match TRBD1. The ends lost 8 bases at V and 1 base at J; junction bases unmatched: 6. The CDR3 has 14 residues. The V gene's germline CDR1 is SEHNR and CDR2 FQNEAQ (reference sequence). This CDR3 is CASEGQAVNYGYTF. The CDR3 bases are TGTGCCAGCGAGGGACAGGCCGTTAACTATGGCTACACCTTC.

The J gene is TRBJ2-4, the V gene TRBV30; D may be TRBD1 (5 bases). Trimming took off 2 bases at V and 2 bases at J, with 10 bases between the two ends. The CDR3 runs to 14 residues. Germline CDR1 is GTSNPN and CDR2 is SVGIG (reference sequence). In nucleotides, the CDR3 is TGTGCCTGGAGTCAGGCAGGGACCAAAAACATTCAGTACTTC. Its protein is CAWSQAGTKNIQYF.

The J gene is TRBJ2-2, the V gene TRBV29-1; maybe TRBD1 (6 bases). Germline V gene sequence: CDR1 SQVTM, CDR2 ANQGSEA. This CDR3 is 13 amino acids long. V shed 7 bases and J shed 2 bases, with 11 bases lying between them. This chain's CDR3 is CSAGTSNTGELFF. CDR3 bases: TGCAGCGCTGGGACATCTAACACCGGGGAGCTGTTTTTT.

The chain uses TRBV6-1 and TRBJ2-7; 11 bases are a match to TRBD1. Losses at the gene ends were 10 bases for V and 2 bases for J; bases not matched to a gene: 4. CDR1 and CDR2 from the germline V gene are MNHNS and SASEGT. The CDR3 has 13 amino acids. This CDR3 reads CATRGQGAYEQYF. CDR3 DNA sequence: TGTGCCACCAGGGGACAGGGGGCCTACGAGCAGTACTTC.

The chain joins TRBV7-6 to TRBJ2-5; 7 bases line up with TRBD1. Germline V gene lookup returns CDR1 SGHVS and CDR2 FNYEAQ. The CDR3 totals 14 residues. V lost 4 bases to trimming and J lost 2 bases; unmatched junction nucleotides: 4. The CDR3 DNA reads as TGTGCCAGCAGCTCCGGACAGGCACAAGAGACCCAGTACTTC. It codes for CASSSGQAQETQYF.

DNA for the CDR3: TGTGCCAGCAGTCCAGGAATTTCCTCTAGCACAGATACGCAGTATTTT. Protein: CASSPGISSSTDTQYF. The V and J genes are TRBV5-6 and TRBJ2-3; the D is unclear. The V end was cut by 5 bases, the J end by 0 bases, with 16 bases between. This CDR3 region has 16 residues. Germline CDR1 SGHDT, CDR2 YYEEEE.

The rearrangement uses TRBV25-1 and TRBJ1-2; 9 nucleotides align to TRBD1. The CDR3 runs to 15 residues. V lost 4 bases to trimming and J lost 4 bases; unmatched junction nucleotides: 7. The germline V gene has CDR1 MGHDK and CDR2 SYGVNS. The CDR3 reads CASSGIRTGAYGYTF. In DNA form, the CDR3 reads TGTGCCAGCAGTGGAATCCGGACAGGGGCCTATGGCTACACCTTC.

CDR3 in amino acids: CASSFSQGPNQPQHF. CDR3 sequence (DNA): TGTGCCAGCAGCTTCTCACAGGGCCCCAATCAGCCCCAGCATTTT. The chain employs TRBV5-8 and TRBJ1-5, with a weak D call TRBD1 (6 bases). The CDR3 totals 15 residues. Trimming took 2 bases from V and 3 from J, leaving 12 bases between them. The germline CDR1 and CDR2 sequences are SGHTS and YDEGEE.